Below, one T cell receptor beta chain is given with its context. What it binds is not known. TCRdb independently ran MiXCR on the 5' RACE reads; one entry per CDR3 protein. This sample carries approximately 240,000 distinct CDR3 sequences, 16% of them seen once, and the ten largest clones take about 3.5%. The entry originates in a study of T-cell memory formation after mild COVID-19. Study-wide findings and caveats: Specificity for SARS-CoV-2 was not confirmed among the second-wave clones peaking on day 37. The appearance of some responding clones in pre-infection memory suggested that cross-reactive memory joined. Clones contracting day 15 to 85 were balanced CD4/CD8; later expanders leaned CD4+.

What was sequenced was PBMCs or a T cell subset sorted from them (not recorded which). This receptor was obtained from a man younger than 30 who had mild COVID-19 (a few samples of this study predate the infection). Cell type and time point are not known.

CDR3 in amino acids: CATSGNSGGDYNEQFF. Written as DNA, the CDR3 is TGTGCCACCAGTGGCAATAGCGGGGGAGACTACAATGAGCAGTTCTTC. The rearrangement links TRBV24-1 to TRBJ2-1; 9 nucleotides line up with TRBD2. Unmatched junction bases numbered 7, after V lost 5 bases and J lost 3 bases. This CDR3 spans 16 amino acids. Looked up from germline, CDR1 is KGHDR and CDR2 is SFDVKD.